This T cell receptor (beta chain) was retrieved from a study of identifying expanded T cells in peripheral blood (dated by TCRdb to about 2019). Background on the whole study: Technical replicates were generated by sequencing separate aliquots of the same genomic DNA pool, and four replicates were compared pairwise. The research as a whole found: It was expected by the authors that biological variance in healthy repertoires might increase further over much longer intervals, such as months to years. Across all healthy-donor time intervals, the beta-binomial model significantly cut both the number of clones called differentially abundant and the false-positive rate. For all healthy donors, the variance in clone template counts between roughly 2-week samples rose significantly as total template count increased. Between technical replicates the binomial model flagged about 1.2 differentially abundant clones, whereas over about 2 weeks the binomial model flagged about 16.4 and over roughly 4 weeks about 19.

The immunoSEQ Assay, which relies on bias-controlled multiplex PCR amplification of genomic DNA, was used to profile TCRbeta CDR3 regions. On the study's bioinformatics: The absolute abundance of each unique TCRbeta CDR3 region was quantified after sequences were collapsed and filtered. Differential abundance was assessed using a binomial (Fisher-equivalent) model and a beta-binomial model in which time-dependent variance fitted from healthy donors was added. Any clone with fewer than 5 combined templates was excluded, and a clone was called differentially abundant if its Benjamini-Hochberg FDR was below 0.01. Beta-binomial variance was modeled as a function of total template count across the two samples using the form v = (b*log(k)+a)^2. TCRdb stores this immuneACCESS table with in-frame sequences only. Part of the clones is absent; in the studies checked, under half of the shortfall reflects unresolved V genes, and no reason is known for the rest. D and trimming come from the DNA, and the V and J calls and clone size come from that table. This sample has 90,000 to 95,000 clones in its table, and around 90% of those were observed once. The ten largest clones represent approximately 5.3% of the sample.

This clone was observed a few times. What this receptor recognizes is not known. Base qualities are not recorded, but no much larger clone differs from it by a single base. During the collection period, no immune events, such as infections, were documented for the healthy donors. Time-dependent variance in a beta-binomial model of T-cell clone differential abundance was calibrated using healthy-donor blood repertoires as a training cohort. There were roughly 10 healthy donors in the training cohort, of whom 3 were female and 7 were male. The donors were between roughly 29 and 70 years old, with an average age of about 47 years. Whole blood from each healthy donor was obtained from a commercial supplier and was collected at three time points about 15 days apart. For immunosequencing, genomic DNA was extracted from whole blood that had not been sorted. Sequences were obtained from blood. This receptor was taken from a person aged 18 to 69 in good health.

At the DNA level, the sequence is TGTGCCTGGAGTCAGTTTAGGACCCAGGTGAACACTGAAGCTTTCTTT. Its amino acids are CAWSQFRTQVNTEAFF. The chain links TRBV30 with TRBJ1-1; a confident D gene designation cannot be given. The germline V gene (reference sequence) sets CDR1 to GTSNPN and CDR2 to SVGIG. The CDR3 runs 16 amino acids, cysteine and phenylalanine included. Just CDR3 DNA is preserved here, 48 bases in frame from base 1. The V and J ends are trimmed by 2 bases and 0 bases, leaving 16 bases between them.